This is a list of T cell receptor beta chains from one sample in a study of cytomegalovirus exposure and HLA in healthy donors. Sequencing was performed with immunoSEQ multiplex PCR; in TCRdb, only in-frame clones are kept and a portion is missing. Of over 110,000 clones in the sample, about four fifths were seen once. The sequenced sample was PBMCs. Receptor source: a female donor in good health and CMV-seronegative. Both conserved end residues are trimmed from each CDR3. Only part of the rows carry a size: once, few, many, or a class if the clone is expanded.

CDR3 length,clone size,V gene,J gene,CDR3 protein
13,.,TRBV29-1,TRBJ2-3,SVEDRGQNTDTQY
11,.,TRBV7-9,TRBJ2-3,ASSRQGVDTQY
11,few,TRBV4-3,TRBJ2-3,ASSQEAPDTQY
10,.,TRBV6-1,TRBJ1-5,AIQGTWQPQH
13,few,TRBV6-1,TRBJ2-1,ASSPDRGSANEQF
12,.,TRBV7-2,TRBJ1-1,ASSPDSSYTEAF
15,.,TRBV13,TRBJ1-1,ASRHSVTRGLNTEAF
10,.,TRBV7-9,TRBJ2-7,ASSLRDSRQY
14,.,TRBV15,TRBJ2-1,ATSSDSGTSYNEQF
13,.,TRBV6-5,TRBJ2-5,ASSYSYQYQETQY
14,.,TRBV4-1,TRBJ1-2,ASSQKWAGGNYGYT
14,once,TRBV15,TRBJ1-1,ATSRPFTGLRTEAF
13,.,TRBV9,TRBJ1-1,ASSVVYTSNTEAF
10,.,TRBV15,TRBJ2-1,ATSRDSDEQF
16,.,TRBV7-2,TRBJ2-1,ASSLVSLAESSYNEQF
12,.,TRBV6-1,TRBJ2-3,ASLAGPSTDTQY
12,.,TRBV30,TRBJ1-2,AWSVAGAAYGYT
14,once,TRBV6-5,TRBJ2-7,ASSYGRGFKGDEQY
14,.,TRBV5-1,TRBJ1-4,ASSLAVSLQGEKLF
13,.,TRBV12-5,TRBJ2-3,ASGLEAGLSDTQY
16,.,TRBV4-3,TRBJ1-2,ASSQVSGGGLGLYGYT
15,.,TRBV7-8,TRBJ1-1,ASSLRGRVKGGTEAF
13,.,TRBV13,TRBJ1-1,ASSPLGQGNTEAF
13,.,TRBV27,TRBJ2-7,ASSLTGQGVYEQY
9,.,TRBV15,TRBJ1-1,ATRQFTEAF
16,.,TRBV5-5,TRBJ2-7,ASSAGTSGRSGVDEQY
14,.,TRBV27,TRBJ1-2,ASSRRDSSANYGYT
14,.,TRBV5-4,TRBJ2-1,ASSLDGRPNNNEQF
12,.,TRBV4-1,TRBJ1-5,ASSQGWRYQPQH
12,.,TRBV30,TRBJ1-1,AWSAPTARTEAF
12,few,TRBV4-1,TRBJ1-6,ASGTGLSQSPLH
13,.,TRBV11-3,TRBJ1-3,ASSLAAGTGNTIY
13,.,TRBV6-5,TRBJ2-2,ASSFGRAWTGELF
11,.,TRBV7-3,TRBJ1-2,ASSPDRSYGYT
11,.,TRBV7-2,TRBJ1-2,ASSPEQGSGYT
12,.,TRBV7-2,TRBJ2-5,ASAPRQAIETQY
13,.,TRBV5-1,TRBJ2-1,ASSSNRGRRDEQF
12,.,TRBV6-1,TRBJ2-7,ASRGTSGAYEQY
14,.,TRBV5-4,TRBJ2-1,ASSAGGPAPYNEQF
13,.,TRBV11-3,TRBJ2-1,ASSLGRGGHYEQF
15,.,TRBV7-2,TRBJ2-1,ASSHRSRGGSYNEQF
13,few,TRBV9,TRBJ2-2,ASSKTGANTGELF
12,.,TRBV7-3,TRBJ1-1,ASSPDTTNTEAF
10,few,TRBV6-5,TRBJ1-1,ASRTANTEAF
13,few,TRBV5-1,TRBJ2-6,ASSWEGSGANVLT
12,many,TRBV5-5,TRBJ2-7,ASSPRGGAHEQY
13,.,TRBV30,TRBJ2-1,AWTITSDPYNEQF
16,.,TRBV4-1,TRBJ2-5,ASSRPPIGGQGDETQY
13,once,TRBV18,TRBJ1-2,ASSPQDRDAYGYT
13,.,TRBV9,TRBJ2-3,ASSVRDRGRDTQY
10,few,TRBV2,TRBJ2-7,ASNGDSYEQY
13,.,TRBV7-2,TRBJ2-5,ASSRMGQLQETQY
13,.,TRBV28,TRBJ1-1,ASRYSGQLNTEAF